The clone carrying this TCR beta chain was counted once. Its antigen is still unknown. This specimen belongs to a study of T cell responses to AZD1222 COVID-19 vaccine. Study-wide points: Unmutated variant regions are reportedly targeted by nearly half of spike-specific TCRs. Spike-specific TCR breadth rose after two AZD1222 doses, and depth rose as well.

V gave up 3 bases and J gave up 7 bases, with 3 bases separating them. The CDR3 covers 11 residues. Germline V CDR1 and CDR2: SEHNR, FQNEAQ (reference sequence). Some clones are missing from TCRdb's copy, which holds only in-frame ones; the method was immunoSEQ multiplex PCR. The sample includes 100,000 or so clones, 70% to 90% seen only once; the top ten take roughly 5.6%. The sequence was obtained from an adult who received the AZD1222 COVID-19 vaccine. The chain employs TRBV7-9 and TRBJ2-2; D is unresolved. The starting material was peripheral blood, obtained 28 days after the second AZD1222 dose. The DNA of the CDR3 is TGTGCCAGCAGCTTGGTCGGGGAGCTGTTTTTT. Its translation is CASSLVGELFF. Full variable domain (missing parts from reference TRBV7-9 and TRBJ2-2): DTGVSQNPRHKITKRGQNVTFRCDPISEHNRLYWYRQTLGQGPEFLTYFQNEAQLEKSRLLSDRFSAERPKGSFSTLEIQRTEQGDSAMYLCASSLVGELFFGEGSRLTVL.